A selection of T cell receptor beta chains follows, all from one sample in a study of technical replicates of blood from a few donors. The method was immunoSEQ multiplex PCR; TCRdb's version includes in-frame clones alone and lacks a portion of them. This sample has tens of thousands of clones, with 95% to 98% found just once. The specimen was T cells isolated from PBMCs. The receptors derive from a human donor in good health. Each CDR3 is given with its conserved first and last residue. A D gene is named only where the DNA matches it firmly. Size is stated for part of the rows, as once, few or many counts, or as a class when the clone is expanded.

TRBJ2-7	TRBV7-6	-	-	CASSLATGDYEQYF	TGTGCCAGCAGCTTAGCGACTGGCGACTACGAGCAGTACTTC
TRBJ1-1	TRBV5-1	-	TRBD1	CASSRGTGRSANTEAFF	TGCGCCAGCAGCCGCGGGACAGGGAGAAGTGCGAACACTGAAGCTTTCTTT
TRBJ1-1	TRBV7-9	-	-	CASSFEERSEAFF	TGTGCCAGCAGCTTCGAGGAGAGGTCCGAAGCTTTCTTT
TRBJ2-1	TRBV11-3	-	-	CASSFGTFGYNEQFF	TGTGCCAGCAGCTTTGGGACATTCGGATACAATGAGCAGTTCTTC
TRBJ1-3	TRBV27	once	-	CASSPLGDGNTIYF	TGTGCCAGCAGTCCCTTAGGGGATGGAAACACCATATATTTT
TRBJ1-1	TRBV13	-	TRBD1	CASSSRDRGMNTEAFF	TGTGCCAGCAGCTCCCGGGACAGGGGGATGAACACTGAAGCTTTCTTT
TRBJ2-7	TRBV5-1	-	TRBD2	CASSLAPGLAGADYEQYF	TGCGCCAGCAGCTTGGCCCCCGGGCTAGCGGGAGCCGACTACGAGCAGTACTTC
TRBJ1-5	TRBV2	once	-	CASSAGSGVNQPQHF	TGTGCCAGCAGTGCGGGATCCGGGGTCAATCAGCCCCAGCATTTT
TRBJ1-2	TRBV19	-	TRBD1	CASSMGQDRGRGYGYTF	TGTGCCAGTAGTATGGGACAGGACAGGGGGCGCGGCTATGGCTACACCTTC
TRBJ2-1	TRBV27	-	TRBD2	CASGPSHGRGNEQFF	TGTGCCAGCGGACCCAGTCACGGGAGGGGCAATGAGCAGTTCTTC
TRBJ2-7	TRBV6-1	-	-	CASREAGTYEQYF	TGTGCCAGCAGAGAGGCAGGGACCTACGAGCAGTACTTC
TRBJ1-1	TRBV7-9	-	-	CASSLVVMNTEAFF	TGTGCCAGCAGCTTAGTTGTTATGAACACTGAAGCTTTCTTT
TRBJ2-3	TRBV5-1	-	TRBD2	CASSPYPGLPPSTDTQYF	TGCGCCAGCAGCCCCTACCCGGGACTACCACCTAGCACAGATACGCAGTATTTT
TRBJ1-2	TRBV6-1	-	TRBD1	CASTVGQGNGYTF	TGTGCCAGCACCGTGGGACAGGGCAATGGCTACACCTTC
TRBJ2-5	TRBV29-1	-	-	CSAQTRTETQYF	TGCAGCGCCCAGACTAGAACGGAGACCCAGTACTTC
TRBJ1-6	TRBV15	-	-	CATSRVVENSPLHF	TGTGCCACCAGCAGAGTGGTAGAAAATTCACCCCTCCACTTT
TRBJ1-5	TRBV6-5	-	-	CASSYPGQPQHF	TGTGCCAGCAGTTACCCAGGGCAGCCCCAGCATTTT
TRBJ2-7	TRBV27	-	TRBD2	CASTAGTSGDSYEQYF	TGTGCCAGCACCGCGGGGACTAGCGGGGATTCCTACGAGCAGTACTTC
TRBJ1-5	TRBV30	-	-	CAWSSKGLYNQPQHF	TGTGCCTGGAGTTCGAAGGGACTGTACAATCAGCCCCAGCATTTT
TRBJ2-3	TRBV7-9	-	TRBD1	CASGTGTDTQYF	TGTGCCAGCGGGACAGGCACAGATACGCAGTATTTT
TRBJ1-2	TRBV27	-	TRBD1	CASSFDRGRGYTF	TGTGCCAGCAGTTTTGACAGGGGTCGCGGCTACACCTTC
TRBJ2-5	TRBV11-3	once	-	CASSPTSDRETQYF	TGTGCCAGCAGCCCTACTAGTGACAGGGAGACCCAGTACTTC
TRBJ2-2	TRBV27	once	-	CASSALSTGELFF	TGTGCCAGCAGTGCACTTTCCACCGGGGAGCTGTTTTTT
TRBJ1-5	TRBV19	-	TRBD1	CASSLQGVQPQHF	TGTGCCAGTAGCTTACAGGGGGTTCAGCCCCAGCATTTT
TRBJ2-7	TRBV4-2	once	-	CASSQASGDFPYEQYF	TGTGCCAGCAGCCAAGCGTCGGGAGACTTTCCCTACGAGCAGTACTTC
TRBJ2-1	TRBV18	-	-	CASSPPGSARANNEQFF	TGTGCCAGCTCACCACCGGGTAGCGCCCGAGCAAACAATGAGCAGTTCTTC
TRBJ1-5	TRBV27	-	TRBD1	CASSFMGQHNQPQHF	TGTGCCAGCAGTTTTATGGGACAGCACAATCAGCCCCAGCATTTT
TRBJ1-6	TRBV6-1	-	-	CASGPYNSPLHF	TGTGCCAGCGGGCCCTATAATTCACCCCTCCACTTT
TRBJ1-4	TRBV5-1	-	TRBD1	CASSLEGQGAQKLFF	TGCGCCAGCAGCTTGGAGGGACAGGGGGCTCAAAAACTGTTTTTT
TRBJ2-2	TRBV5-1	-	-	CASSIGLPDTGELFF	TGCGCCAGCAGCATTGGACTGCCAGACACCGGGGAGCTGTTTTTT
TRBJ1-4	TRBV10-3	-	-	CAISDPTGGSIGKLFF	TGTGCCATCAGTGATCCGACAGGAGGAAGCATTGGAAAACTGTTTTTT
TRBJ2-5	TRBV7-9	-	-	CASSQGTEETQYF	TGTGCCAGCAGCCAGGGCACAGAAGAGACCCAGTACTTC
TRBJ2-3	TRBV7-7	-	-	CASSGGPLSTDTQYF	TGTGCCAGCAGCGGTGGCCCTCTTAGCACAGATACGCAGTATTTT
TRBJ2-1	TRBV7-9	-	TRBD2	CASSPSGGPYNEQFF	TGTGCCAGCAGCCCTAGCGGGGGGCCCTACAATGAGCAGTTCTTC
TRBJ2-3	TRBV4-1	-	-	CASSPARAGTDTQYF	TGCGCCAGCAGCCCGGCGAGGGCGGGAACAGATACGCAGTATTTT
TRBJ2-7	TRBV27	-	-	CASSHDWIGQYF	TGTGCCAGCAGCCATGACTGGATCGGGCAGTACTTC
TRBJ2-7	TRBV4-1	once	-	CASSQDPGDEQYF	TGCGCCAGCAGCCAAGACCCGGGGGACGAGCAGTACTTC
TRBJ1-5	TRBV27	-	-	CASSFLDRLNQPQHF	TGTGCCAGCAGTTTCCTCGACAGACTCAATCAGCCCCAGCATTTT
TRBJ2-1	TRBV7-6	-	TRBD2	CASSPSGTSGLPAFF	TGTGCCAGCAGTCCGTCCGGGACTAGCGGCCTACCGGCGTTCTTC
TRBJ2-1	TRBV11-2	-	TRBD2	CASRPSLLAGLRNEQFF	TGTGCCAGCAGACCTAGCCTTCTAGCGGGACTCCGTAATGAGCAGTTCTTC
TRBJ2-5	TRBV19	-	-	CASSISGEETQYF	TGTGCCAGTAGTATCTCGGGGGAGGAGACCCAGTACTTC
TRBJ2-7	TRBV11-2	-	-	CASRAASGSYEQYF	TGTGCCAGCAGAGCCGCCAGCGGGTCCTACGAGCAGTACTTC
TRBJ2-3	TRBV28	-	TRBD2	CASSYLAGVGSTDTQYF	TGTGCCAGCAGTTACCTAGCGGGAGTGGGTAGCACAGATACGCAGTATTTT
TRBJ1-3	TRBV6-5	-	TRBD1	CASSLDRAGNTIYF	TGTGCCAGCAGCTTAGACAGGGCTGGAAACACCATATATTTT
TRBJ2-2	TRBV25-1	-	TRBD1	CASSRTGGRTGELFF	TGTGCCAGCAGTAGAACAGGGGGCCGAACCGGGGAGCTGTTTTTT
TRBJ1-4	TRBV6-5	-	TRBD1	CASSPRVTGDEKLFF	TGTGCCAGCAGTCCTCGGGTGACAGGGGACGAAAAACTGTTTTTT
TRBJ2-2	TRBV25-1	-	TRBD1	CASTQGWSGELFF	TGTGCCAGCACACAGGGGTGGTCCGGGGAGCTGTTTTTT
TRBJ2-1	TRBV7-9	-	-	CASNTRYNEQFF	TGTGCCAGCAATACTCGATACAATGAGCAGTTCTTC
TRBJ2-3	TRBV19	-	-	CASTPTGYSTDTQYF	TGTGCCAGTACCCCCACAGGGTACAGCACAGATACGCAGTATTTT
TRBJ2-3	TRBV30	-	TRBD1	CAWSTTGGQTDTQYF	TGTGCCTGGAGTACGACAGGGGGCCAAACAGATACGCAGTATTTT
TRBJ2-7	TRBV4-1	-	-	CASSQTDSGTDAYYEQYF	TGCGCCAGCAGCCAAACAGATAGCGGAACCGACGCGTACTACGAGCAGTACTTC
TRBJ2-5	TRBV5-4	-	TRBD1	CASSLRQGEETQYF	TGTGCCAGCAGCTTGCGACAGGGGGAAGAGACCCAGTACTTC
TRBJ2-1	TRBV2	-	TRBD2	CASRATRPAGGGNEQFF	TGTGCCAGCAGAGCCACCAGGCCAGCGGGAGGGGGGAATGAGCAGTTCTTC
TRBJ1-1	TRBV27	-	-	CASSYTRGRGWVIAFF	TGTGCCAGCAGTTACACCCGGGGGAGGGGTTGGGTGATTGCTTTCTTT
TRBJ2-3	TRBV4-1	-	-	CASSPAGYTDTQYF	TGCGCCAGCAGCCCCGCGGGGTATACAGATACGCAGTATTTT
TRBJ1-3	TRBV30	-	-	CAWSRVSGNTIYF	TGTGCCTGGAGCCGCGTTTCTGGAAACACCATATATTTT
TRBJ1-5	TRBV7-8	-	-	CASSVSLGPVEPQHF	TGTGCCAGCAGCGTAAGTTTGGGCCCTGTGGAGCCCCAGCATTTT
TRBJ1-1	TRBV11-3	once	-	CASSLVLNTEAFF	TGTGCCAGCAGCTTAGTTCTTAACACTGAAGCTTTCTTT
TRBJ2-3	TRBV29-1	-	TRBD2	CSVEPRLAVIVDTQYF	TGCAGCGTTGAACCTAGACTAGCGGTTATTGTGGATACGCAGTATTTT
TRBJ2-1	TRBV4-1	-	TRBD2	CASSQARTSGSRNEQFF	TGCGCCAGCAGCCAAGCGCGTACTAGCGGGAGTCGGAATGAGCAGTTCTTC